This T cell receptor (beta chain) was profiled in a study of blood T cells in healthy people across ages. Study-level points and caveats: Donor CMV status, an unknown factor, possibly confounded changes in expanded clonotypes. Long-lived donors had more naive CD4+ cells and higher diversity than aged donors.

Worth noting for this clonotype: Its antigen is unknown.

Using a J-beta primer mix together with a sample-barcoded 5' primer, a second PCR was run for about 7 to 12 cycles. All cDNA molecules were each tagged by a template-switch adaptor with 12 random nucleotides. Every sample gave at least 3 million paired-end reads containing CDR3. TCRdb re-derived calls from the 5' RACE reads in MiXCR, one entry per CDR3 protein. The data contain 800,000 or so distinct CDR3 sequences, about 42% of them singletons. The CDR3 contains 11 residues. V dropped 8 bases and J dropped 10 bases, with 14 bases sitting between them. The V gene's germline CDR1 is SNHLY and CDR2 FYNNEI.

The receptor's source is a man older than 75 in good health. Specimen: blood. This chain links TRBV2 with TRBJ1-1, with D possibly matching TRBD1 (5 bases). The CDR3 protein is CASQGYRRAFF. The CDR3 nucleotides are TGTGCCAGCCAGGGCTACAGGAGAGCTTTCTTT.